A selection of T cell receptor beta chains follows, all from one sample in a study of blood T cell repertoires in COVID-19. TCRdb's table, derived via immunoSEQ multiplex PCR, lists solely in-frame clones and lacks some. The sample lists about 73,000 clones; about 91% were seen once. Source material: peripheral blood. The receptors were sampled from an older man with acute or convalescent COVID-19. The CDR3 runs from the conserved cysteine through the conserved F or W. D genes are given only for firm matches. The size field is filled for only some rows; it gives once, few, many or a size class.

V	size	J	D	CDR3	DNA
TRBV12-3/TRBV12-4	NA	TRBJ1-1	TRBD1	CASSLRGDTEAFF	TGTGCCAGCAGTCTCAGGGGGGACACTGAAGCTTTCTTT
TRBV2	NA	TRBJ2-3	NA	CASLLASNTDTQYF	TGTGCCAGCCTGCTAGCGTCCAACACAGATACGCAGTATTTT
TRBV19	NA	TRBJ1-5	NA	CASSIMGANQPQHF	TGTGCCAGTAGTATCATGGGGGCTAACCAGCCCCAGCATTTT
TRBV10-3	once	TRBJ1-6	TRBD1	CAIKVSVTGDSPLHF	TGTGCCATCAAGGTATCCGTAACAGGGGACTCACCCCTCCACTTT
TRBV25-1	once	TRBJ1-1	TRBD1	CASSEGQVHTEAFF	TGTGCCAGCAGTGAAGGACAGGTACACACTGAAGCTTTCTTT
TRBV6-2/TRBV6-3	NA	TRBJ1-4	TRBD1	CASSDRGRGEKLFF	TGTGCCAGCAGCGACAGGGGGCGAGGGGAAAAACTGTTTTTT
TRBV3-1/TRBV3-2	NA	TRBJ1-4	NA	CASSSFGGEEKLFF	TGTGCCAGCAGCTCCTTCGGGGGGGAGGAAAAACTGTTTTTT
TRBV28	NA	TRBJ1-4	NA	CASSLLGHFATNEKLFF	TGTGCCAGCAGTTTATTGGGACACTTTGCAACTAATGAAAAACTGTTTTTT
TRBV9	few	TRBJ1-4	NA	CASSEGSNGGWTNEKLFF	TGTGCCAGCAGCGAGGGTTCGAACGGGGGATGGACTAATGAAAAACTGTTTTTT
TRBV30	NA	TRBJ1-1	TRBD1	CAWSSGQGGGTEAFF	TGTGCCTGGAGTTCCGGACAGGGAGGCGGCACTGAAGCTTTCTTT
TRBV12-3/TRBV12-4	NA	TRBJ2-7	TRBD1	CASSFGQGYEQYF	TGTGCCAGCAGTTTTGGACAGGGCTACGAGCAGTACTTC
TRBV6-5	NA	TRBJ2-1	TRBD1	CASSFRQGVYNEQFF	TGTGCCAGCAGTTTTCGACAGGGCGTCTACAATGAGCAGTTCTTC
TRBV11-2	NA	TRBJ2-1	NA	CASSLQLVNEQFF	TGTGCCAGCAGCTTACAACTGGTTAATGAGCAGTTCTTC
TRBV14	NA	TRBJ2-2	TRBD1	CASSQDPVGQGANTGELFF	TGTGCCAGCAGCCAAGATCCGGTGGGACAGGGGGCGAACACCGGGGAGCTGTTTTTT
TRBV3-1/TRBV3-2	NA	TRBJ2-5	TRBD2	CASSQERGAAEETQYF	TGTGCCAGCAGCCAAGAGCGGGGGGCCGCCGAGGAGACCCAGTACTTC
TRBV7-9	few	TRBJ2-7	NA	CASSTGTHYEQYF	TGTGCCAGCAGCACCGGGACACACTACGAGCAGTACTTC
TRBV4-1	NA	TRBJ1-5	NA	CASSQDRGINQPQHF	TGCGCCAGCAGCCAAGATCGGGGGATCAATCAGCCCCAGCATTTT
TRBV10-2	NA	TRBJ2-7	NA	CASSEVPAGLSYEQYF	TGCGCCAGCAGTGAAGTGCCGGCGGGTCTTTCCTACGAGCAGTACTTC
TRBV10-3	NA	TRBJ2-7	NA	CAISELRNSYEQYF	TGTGCCATCAGTGAGCTCAGGAACTCCTACGAGCAGTACTTC
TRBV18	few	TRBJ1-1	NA	CASSPDRINTEAFF	TGTGCCAGCTCACCCGACAGGATAAACACTGAAGCTTTCTTT
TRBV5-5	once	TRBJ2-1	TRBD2	CASRKAGEYNEQFF	TGTGCCAGCCGTAAGGCGGGAGAGTACAATGAGCAGTTCTTC
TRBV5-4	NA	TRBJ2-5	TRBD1	CASSAGQGVETQYF	TGTGCCAGCAGCGCGGGACAGGGTGTCGAGACCCAGTACTTC
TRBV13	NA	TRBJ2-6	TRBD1	CASSSGQGTVGANVLTF	TGTGCCAGCAGCTCGGGACAGGGAACGGTCGGGGCCAACGTCCTGACTTTC
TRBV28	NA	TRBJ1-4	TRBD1	CASSTDRGGEKLFF	TGTGCCAGCAGTACTGACAGGGGCGGGGAAAAACTGTTTTTT
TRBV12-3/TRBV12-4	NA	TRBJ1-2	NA	CAITLLGLGGYTF	TGTGCCATCACCCTCTTGGGGCTCGGGGGCTACACCTTC
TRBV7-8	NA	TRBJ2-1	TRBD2	CASSLPSGGANEQFF	TGTGCCAGCAGCTTGCCTAGCGGGGGGGCCAATGAGCAGTTCTTC
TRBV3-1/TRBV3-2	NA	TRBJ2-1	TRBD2	CASSQVSGGSNEQFF	TGTGCCAGCAGCCAAGTCAGCGGGGGGTCCAATGAGCAGTTCTTC
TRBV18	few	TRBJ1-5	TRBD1	CASSPAWTGGQPQHF	TGTGCCAGCTCACCCGCCTGGACAGGGGGTCAGCCCCAGCATTTT
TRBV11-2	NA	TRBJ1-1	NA	CASSLDLQGRGTEAFF	TGTGCCAGCAGCTTAGATCTCCAAGGGAGAGGCACTGAAGCTTTCTTT
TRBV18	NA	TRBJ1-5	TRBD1	CASSPGTGSSNQPQHF	TGTGCCAGCTCACCAGGGACAGGGTCTAGCAATCAGCCCCAGCATTTT
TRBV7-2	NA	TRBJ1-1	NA	CASSLSRADTEAFF	TGTGCCAGCAGCTTATCCAGGGCGGACACTGAAGCTTTCTTT
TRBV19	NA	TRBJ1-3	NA	CASTLERNSGNTIYF	TGTGCCAGTACCCTAGAGCGGAACTCTGGAAACACCATATATTTT
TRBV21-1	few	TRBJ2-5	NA	CASSKKARDSFQETQYF	TGTGCCAGCAGCAAAAAGGCTAGGGACAGTTTCCAAGAGACCCAGTACTTC
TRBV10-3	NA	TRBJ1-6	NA	CAISESAGGKSSPLHF	TGTGCCATCAGTGAGTCGGCGGGGGGAAAGAGTTCACCCCTCCACTTT
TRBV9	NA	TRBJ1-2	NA	CASSGRRGSAGYTF	TGTGCCAGCAGCGGCCGTCGGGGGAGTGCTGGCTACACCTTC
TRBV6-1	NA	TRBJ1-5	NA	CASSGPRGLGNQPQHF	TGTGCCAGCAGTGGACCCAGGGGATTAGGCAATCAGCCCCAGCATTTT
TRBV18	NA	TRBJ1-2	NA	CASSPPRSSVYGYTF	TGTGCCAGCTCACCACCGCGGTCCAGTGTGTATGGCTACACCTTC
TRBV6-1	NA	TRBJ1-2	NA	CASSEQGSYGYTF	TGTGCCAGCAGTGAACAGGGAAGCTATGGCTACACCTTC
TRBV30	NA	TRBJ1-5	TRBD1	CAWSEGGRQPQHF	TGTGCCTGGAGTGAAGGGGGCAGGCAGCCCCAGCATTTT
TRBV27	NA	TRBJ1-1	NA	CASSFSPGVNTEAFF	TGTGCCAGCAGTTTTTCCCCGGGGGTGAACACTGAAGCTTTCTTT
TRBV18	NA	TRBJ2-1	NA	CASSPPGANEQFF	TGTGCCAGCTCACCACCGGGGGCCAATGAGCAGTTCTTC
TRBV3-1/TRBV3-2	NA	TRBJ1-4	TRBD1	CASSRNTGTGREKLFF	TGTGCCAGCAGTCGAAATACCGGGACAGGGAGGGAAAAACTGTTTTTT
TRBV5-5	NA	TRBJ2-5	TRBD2	CASSWKPGGGETQYF	TGTGCCAGCAGCTGGAAACCGGGGGGGGGAGAGACCCAGTACTTC
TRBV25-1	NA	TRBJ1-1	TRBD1	CASSETVTGGHTEAFF	TGTGCCAGCAGTGAAACAGTAACAGGGGGGCACACTGAAGCTTTCTTT